These 9 T cell receptor beta chains came from one sample sequenced in a study of immune evolution from preneoplasia to lung adenocarcinoma. Sequenced by immunoSEQ multiplex PCR; TCRdb stores in-frame clones only, minus some. The sample records around 3,200 clones, about 80% being singletons. The specimen sequenced was FFPE adjacent normal lung tissue. The receptors come from a person aged 65 to 85 with lung adenocarcinoma.

This clone was detected only a few times. The chain has TRBV9 and TRBJ1-2; D remains unclear. Per germline, CDR1 SGDLS and CDR2 YYNGEE. V was clipped by 0 bases and J by 4 bases, with 10 bases between them. The CDR3 extends over 14 amino acids. In DNA form, the CDR3 reads TGTGCCAGCAGCGTAGGCATGACATCCTATGGCTACACCTTC. This codes for CASSVGMTSYGYTF.

This clone was seen only a few times. The chain has TRBV6-6 and TRBJ2-3, with 8 bases that match TRBD2. The V gene's germline CDR1 is MNHNY and CDR2 SVGAGI (reference sequence). With 11 bases clipped from V and 2 bases from J, the junction kept 12 bases outside the gene matches. CDR3 length: 15 amino acids. This CDR3 reads CASHRTAGATDTQYF. Written as DNA, the CDR3 is TGTGCCTCCCACCGAACAGCGGGGGCCACAGATACGCAGTATTTT.

V and J are TRBV20-1 and TRBJ2-3; D is undetermined. Germline lookup yields CDR1 DFQATT and CDR2 SNEGSKA (reference sequence). Trimming took off 1 base at V and 6 bases at J, with 5 bases between the two ends. This CDR3 region has 11 residues. The CDR3 region is CSARGGDTQYF. The CDR3 region has the DNA TGCAGTGCTAGAGGTGGCGATACGCAGTATTTT.

This sequence joins TRBV5-6 and TRBJ2-7; tentative D call: TRBD2 (6 bases). This CDR3 has 17 amino acids. The germline V gene encodes CDR1 SGHDT and CDR2 YYEEEE. The V gene lost 2 bases and the J gene lost 3 bases, with 21 bases spanning the gap. CDR3 coding DNA: TGTGCCAGCAGCTTTCCACTAAGCGGGTTGTCTGACTACGAGCAGTACTTC. Encoded protein: CASSFPLSGLSDYEQYF.

The rearrangement links TRBV9 to TRBJ1-4; a possible D gene is TRBD1 (5 bases). This CDR3 spans 16 amino acids. Trimming took off 0 bases at V and 3 bases at J, with 12 bases between the two ends. The germline CDR1 and CDR2 sequences are SGDLS and YYNGEE. DNA of the CDR3: TGTGCCAGCAGCGTAGGCAGGGACGGGGCTAATGAAAAACTGTTTTTT. Its translation: CASSVGRDGANEKLFF.

The chain links TRBV11-3 to TRBJ2-3; no clear D gene. V was shortened by 5 bases and J by 3 bases, with 9 bases between the two germline ends. The germline CDR1 and CDR2 sequences are SGHNT and YENEEA. CDR3 size: 13 residues. CDR3 sequence: CASSHYQTDTQYF. The CDR3 nucleotides read TGTGCCAGCAGCCACTACCAGACAGATACGCAGTATTTT.

This clone was detected only once. This sample also contains other DNA sequences that code for the same CDR3. The chain couples TRBV10-1 to TRBJ2-2; the D call may be TRBD1 or TRBD2 (5 bases each). Germline V gene lookup returns CDR1 WNHNN and CDR2 SYGVQD (reference sequence). Deletions cut 8 bases from V and 4 bases from J, with 11 bases between. The CDR3 covers 13 residues. The CDR3 DNA reads as TGCGCCAGCCGGGACCCCCGCACCGGGGAGCTGTTTTTT. As protein: CASRDPRTGELFF.

The V gene is TRBV18, the J gene TRBJ1-2; 8 bases map to TRBD1. This CDR3 is built from 14 residues. The junction had 2 bases not matched to a gene; V was cut back by 2 bases and J by 3 bases. Germline assignment: CDR1 KGHSH and CDR2 LQKENI. CDR3 nucleotide sequence: TGTGCCAGCTCACCAACACAGGGGGACTATGGCTACACCTTC. This gives the protein CASSPTQGDYGYTF.

The CDR3 region is CSVGGGVSNQPQHF. Here the CDR3 DNA reads TGCAGCGTTGGGGGAGGGGTTAGCAATCAGCCCCAGCATTTT. The chain uses TRBV29-1 and TRBJ1-5; D might be TRBD1 (5 bases). CDR1 and CDR2 from the germline V gene are SQVTM and ANQGSEA. The V end was cut by 4 bases, the J end by 0 bases, with 10 bases between. The CDR3 is 14 amino acids.